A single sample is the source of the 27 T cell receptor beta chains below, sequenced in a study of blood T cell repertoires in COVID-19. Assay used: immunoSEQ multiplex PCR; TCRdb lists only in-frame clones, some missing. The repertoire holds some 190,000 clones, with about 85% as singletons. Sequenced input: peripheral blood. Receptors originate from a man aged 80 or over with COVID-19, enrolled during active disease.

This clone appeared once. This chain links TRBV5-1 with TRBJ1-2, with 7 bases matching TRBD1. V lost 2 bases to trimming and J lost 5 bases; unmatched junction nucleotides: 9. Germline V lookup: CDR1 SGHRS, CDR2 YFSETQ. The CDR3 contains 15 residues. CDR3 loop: CASSFGDSRTYGYTF. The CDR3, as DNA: TGCGCCAGCAGCTTTGGGGACAGCAGAACGTATGGCTACACCTTC.

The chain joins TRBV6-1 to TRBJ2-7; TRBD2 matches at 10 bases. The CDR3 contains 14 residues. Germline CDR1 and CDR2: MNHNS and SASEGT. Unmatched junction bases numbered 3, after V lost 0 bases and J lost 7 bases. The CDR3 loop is CASSEAIAGGEQYF. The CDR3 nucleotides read TGTGCCAGCAGTGAAGCGATAGCGGGGGGTGAGCAGTACTTC.

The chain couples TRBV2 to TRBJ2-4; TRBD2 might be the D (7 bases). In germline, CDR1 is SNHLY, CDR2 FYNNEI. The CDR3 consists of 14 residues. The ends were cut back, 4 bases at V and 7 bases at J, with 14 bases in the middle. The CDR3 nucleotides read TGTGCCAGCAGTGCAAACAGGGAGGGCAACATTCAGTACTTC. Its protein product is CASSANREGNIQYF.

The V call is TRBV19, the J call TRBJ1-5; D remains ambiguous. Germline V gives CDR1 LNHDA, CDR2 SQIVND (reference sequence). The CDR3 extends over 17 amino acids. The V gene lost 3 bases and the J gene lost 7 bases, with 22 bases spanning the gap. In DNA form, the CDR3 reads TGTGCCAGTAGTATCGAAAAATTCCCGGGTCTGCGCCAGCCCCAGCATTTT. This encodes CASSIEKFPGLRQPQHF.

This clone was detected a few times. The DNA of the CDR3 is TGTGCCAGCAGCCAAGATTCAGGACAGTTCGGGACCCAGTACTTC. It encodes CASSQDSGQFGTQYF. The chain carries TRBV14 and TRBJ2-5, with D perhaps matching TRBD1 (6 bases). With 0 bases removed from V and 7 bases from J, the gap between germline ends came to 15 bases. This CDR3 contains 15 residues. Germline CDR1 SGHDN, CDR2 FVKESK.

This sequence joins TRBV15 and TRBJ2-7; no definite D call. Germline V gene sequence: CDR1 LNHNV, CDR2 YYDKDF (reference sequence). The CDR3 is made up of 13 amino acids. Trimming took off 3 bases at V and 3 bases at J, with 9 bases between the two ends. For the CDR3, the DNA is TGTGCCACCAGCAGTCCGGTTGGCTACGAGCAGTACTTC. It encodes CATSSPVGYEQYF.

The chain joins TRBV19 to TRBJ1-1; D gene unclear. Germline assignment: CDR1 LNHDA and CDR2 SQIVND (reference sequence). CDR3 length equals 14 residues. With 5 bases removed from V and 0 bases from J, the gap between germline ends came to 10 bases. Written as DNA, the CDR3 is TGTGCCAGTAGTGGAAGACACTTGAACACTGAAGCTTTCTTT. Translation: CASSGRHLNTEAFF.

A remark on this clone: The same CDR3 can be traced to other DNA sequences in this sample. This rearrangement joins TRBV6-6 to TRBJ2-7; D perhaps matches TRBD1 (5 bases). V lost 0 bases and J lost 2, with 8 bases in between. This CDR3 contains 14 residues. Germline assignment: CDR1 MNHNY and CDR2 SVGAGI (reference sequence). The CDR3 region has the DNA TGTGCCAGCAGTTACTCGGCAGGGACCTACGAGCAGTACTTC. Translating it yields CASSYSAGTYEQYF.

The CDR3 loop is CASSLSPGSGEQYF. The CDR3 nucleotides read TGTGCCAGCAGTTTATCCCCAGGGTCTGGTGAGCAGTACTTC. The gene calls are TRBV28 and TRBJ2-7, with D perhaps matching TRBD1 (5 bases). CDR3 length: 14 amino acids. CDR1 MDHEN and CDR2 SYDVKM come from the germline V gene. Trimming removed 1 base from V and 7 bases from J, with 14 bases in between.

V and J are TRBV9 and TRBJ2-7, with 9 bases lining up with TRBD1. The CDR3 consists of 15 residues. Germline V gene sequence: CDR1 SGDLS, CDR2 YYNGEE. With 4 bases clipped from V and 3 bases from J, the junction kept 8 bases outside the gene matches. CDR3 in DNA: TGTGCCAGCAGCCCCCGACAGGGGGTGGTCTACGAGCAGTACTTC. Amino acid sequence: CASSPRQGVVYEQYF.

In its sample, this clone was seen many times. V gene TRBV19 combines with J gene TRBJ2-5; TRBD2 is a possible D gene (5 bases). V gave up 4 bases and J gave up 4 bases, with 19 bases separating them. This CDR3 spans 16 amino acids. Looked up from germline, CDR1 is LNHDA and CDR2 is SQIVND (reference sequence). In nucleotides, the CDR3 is TGTGCCAGTAGTACCTTTCCCCCCGCCGAGGGAGAGACCCAGTACTTC. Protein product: CASSTFPPAEGETQYF. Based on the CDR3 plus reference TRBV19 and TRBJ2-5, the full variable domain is DGGITQSPKYLFRKEGQNVTLSCEQNLNHDAMYWYRQDPGQGLRLIYYSQIVNDFQKGDIAEGYSVSREKKESFPLTVTSAQKNPTAFYLCASSTFPPAEGETQYFGPGTRLLVL.

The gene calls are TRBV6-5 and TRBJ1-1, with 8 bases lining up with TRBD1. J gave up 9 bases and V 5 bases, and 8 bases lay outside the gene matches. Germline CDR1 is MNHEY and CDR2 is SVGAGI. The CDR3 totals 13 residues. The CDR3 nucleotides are TGTGCCAGCAGTCAGGGACAGGAACTTCAAGCTTTCTTT. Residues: CASSQGQELQAFF.

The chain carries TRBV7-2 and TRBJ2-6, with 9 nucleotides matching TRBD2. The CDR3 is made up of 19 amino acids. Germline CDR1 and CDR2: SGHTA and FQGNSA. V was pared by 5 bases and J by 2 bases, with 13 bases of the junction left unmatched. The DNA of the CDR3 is TGTGCCAGCAGCCACCGCGGGAGGGGGCGGACTGCTGGGGCCAACGTCCTGACTTTC. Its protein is CASSHRGRGRTAGANVLTF.

CDR3 coding DNA: TGTGCCAGCAGCCAACAGGGACCCAGCAATCAGCCCCAGCATTTT. This translates into CASSQQGPSNQPQHF. This chain connects TRBV6-6 to TRBJ1-5, with D perhaps TRBD1 (6 bases). Germline V gene data show CDR1 as MNHNY and CDR2 as SVGAGI (reference sequence). The CDR3 is made up of 15 amino acids. Trimming took 6 bases from V and 1 from J, leaving 13 bases between them.

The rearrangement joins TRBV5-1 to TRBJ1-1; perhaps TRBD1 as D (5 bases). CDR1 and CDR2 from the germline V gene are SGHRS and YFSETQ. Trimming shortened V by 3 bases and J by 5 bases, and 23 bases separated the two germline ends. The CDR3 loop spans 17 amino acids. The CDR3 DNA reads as TGCGCCAGCAGCTACTTGCCGCTGGACATAGAAGGGACTGAAGCTTTCTTT. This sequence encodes CASSYLPLDIEGTEAFF.

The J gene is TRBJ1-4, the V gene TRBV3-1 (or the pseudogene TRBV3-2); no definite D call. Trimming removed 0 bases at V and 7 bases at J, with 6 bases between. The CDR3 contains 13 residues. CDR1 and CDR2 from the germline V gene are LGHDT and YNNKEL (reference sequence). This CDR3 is CASSQDPGEKLFF. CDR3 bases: TGTGCCAGCAGCCAAGACCCGGGTGAAAAACTGTTTTTT.

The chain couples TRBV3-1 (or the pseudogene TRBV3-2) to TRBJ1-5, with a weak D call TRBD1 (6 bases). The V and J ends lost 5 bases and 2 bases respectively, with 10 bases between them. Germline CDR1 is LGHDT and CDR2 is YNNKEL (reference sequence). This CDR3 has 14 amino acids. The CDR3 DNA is TGTGCCAGCAGCTTGGGACATGGCAATCAGCCCCAGCATTTT. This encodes CASSLGHGNQPQHF.

CDR3 residues: CASSQGETLYQETQYF. The CDR3 DNA reads TGTGCCAGCAGCCAAGGAGAGACATTGTACCAAGAGACCCAGTACTTC. The chain recombines TRBV4-2 with TRBJ2-5; D uncertain. The CDR3 is 16 amino acids. Looked up from germline, CDR1 is LGHNA and CDR2 is YNFKEQ. Trimming cost V 1 base and J 0 bases, with 12 bases left between them.

CDR3 sequence (DNA): TGTGCCAGCAGCCCATCGGGTGGACAGCAACGGGCCGGGGAGCTGTTTTTT. Its translation is CASSPSGGQQRAGELFF. The gene calls are TRBV9 and TRBJ2-2; TRBD1 is a possible D gene (6 bases). This CDR3 region has 17 residues. Germline CDR1 and CDR2: SGDLS and YYNGEE. The V and J ends lost 4 bases and 6 bases respectively, with 22 bases between them.

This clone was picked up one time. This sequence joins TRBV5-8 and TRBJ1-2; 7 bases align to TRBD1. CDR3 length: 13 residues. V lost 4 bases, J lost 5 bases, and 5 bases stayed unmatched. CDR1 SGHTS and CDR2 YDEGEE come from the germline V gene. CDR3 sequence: CASSPGQLYGYTF. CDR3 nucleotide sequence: TGTGCCAGCAGCCCGGGACAGTTATATGGCTACACCTTC.

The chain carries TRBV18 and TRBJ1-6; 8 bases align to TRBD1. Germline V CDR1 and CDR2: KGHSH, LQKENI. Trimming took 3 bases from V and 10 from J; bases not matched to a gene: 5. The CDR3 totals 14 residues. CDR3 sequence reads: CASSPDRARSPLHF. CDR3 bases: TGTGCCAGCTCACCGGACAGGGCCCGGTCACCCCTCCACTTT.

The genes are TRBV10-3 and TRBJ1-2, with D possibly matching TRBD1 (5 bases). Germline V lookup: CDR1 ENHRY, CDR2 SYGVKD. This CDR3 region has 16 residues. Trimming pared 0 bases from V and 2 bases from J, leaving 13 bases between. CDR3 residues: CAISESRQSGNYGYTF. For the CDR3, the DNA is TGTGCCATCAGTGAGTCGAGACAGTCAGGGAACTATGGCTACACCTTC.

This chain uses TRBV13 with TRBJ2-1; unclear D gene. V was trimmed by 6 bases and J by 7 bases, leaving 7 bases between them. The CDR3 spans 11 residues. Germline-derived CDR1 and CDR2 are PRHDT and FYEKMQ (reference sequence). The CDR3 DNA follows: TGTGCCAGCAGTCTAATAAATGAGCAGTTCTTC. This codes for CASSLINEQFF.

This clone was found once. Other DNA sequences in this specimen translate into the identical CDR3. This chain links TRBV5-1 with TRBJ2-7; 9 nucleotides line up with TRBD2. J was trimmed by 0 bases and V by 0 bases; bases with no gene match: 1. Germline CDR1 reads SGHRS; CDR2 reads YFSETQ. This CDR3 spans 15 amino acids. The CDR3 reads CASSLASGASYEQYF. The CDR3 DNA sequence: TGCGCCAGCAGCTTGGCTAGCGGGGCCTCCTACGAGCAGTACTTC.

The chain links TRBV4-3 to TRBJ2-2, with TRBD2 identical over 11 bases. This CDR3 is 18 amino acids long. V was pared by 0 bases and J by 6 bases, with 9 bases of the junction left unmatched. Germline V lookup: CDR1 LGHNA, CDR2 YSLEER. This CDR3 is CASSQDHQVAGGPGELFF. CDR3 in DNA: TGCGCCAGCAGCCAAGATCACCAGGTAGCGGGGGGGCCCGGGGAGCTGTTTTTT.

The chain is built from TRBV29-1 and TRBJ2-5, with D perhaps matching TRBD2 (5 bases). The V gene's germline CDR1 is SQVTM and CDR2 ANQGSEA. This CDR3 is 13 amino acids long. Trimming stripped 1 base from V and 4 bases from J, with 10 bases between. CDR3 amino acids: CSVEVATPETQYF. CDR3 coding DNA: TGCAGCGTTGAAGTAGCGACACCAGAGACCCAGTACTTC.

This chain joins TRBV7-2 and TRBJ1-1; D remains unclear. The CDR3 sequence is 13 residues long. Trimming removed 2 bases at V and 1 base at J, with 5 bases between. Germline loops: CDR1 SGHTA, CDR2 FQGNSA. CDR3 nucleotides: TGTGCCAGCAGCTTATACAGGAACACTGAAGCTTTCTTT. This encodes CASSLYRNTEAFF.